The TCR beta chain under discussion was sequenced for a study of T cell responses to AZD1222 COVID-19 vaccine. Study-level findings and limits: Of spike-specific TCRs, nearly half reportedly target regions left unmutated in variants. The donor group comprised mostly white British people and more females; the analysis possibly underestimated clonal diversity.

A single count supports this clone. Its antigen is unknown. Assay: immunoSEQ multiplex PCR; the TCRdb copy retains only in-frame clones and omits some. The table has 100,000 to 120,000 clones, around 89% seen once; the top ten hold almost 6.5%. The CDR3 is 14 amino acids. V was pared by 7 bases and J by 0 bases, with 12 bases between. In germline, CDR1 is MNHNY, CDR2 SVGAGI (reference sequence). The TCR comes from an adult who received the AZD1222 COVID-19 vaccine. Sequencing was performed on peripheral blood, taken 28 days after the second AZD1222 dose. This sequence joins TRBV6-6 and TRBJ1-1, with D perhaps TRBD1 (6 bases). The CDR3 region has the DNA TGTGCCAGCACTGACCGGACAGTGAACACTGAAGCTTTCTTT. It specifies CASTDRTVNTEAFF.